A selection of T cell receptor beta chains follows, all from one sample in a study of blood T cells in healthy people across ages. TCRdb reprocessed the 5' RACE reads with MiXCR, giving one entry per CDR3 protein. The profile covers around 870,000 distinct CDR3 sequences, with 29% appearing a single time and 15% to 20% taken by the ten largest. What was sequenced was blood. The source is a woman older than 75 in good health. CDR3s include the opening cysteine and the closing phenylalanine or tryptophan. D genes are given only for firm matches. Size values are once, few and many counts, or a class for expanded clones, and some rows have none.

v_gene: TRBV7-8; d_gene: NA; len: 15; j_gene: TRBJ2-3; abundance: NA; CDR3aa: CASSLLKLITDTQYF; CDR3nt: TGTGCCAGCAGCTTACTGAAGCTAATCACAGATACGCAGTATTTT
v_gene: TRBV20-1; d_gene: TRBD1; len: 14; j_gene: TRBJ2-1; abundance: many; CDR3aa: CSARLPGGRDEQFF; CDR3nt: TGCAGTGCTAGGCTACCAGGGGGCAGGGATGAGCAGTTCTTC
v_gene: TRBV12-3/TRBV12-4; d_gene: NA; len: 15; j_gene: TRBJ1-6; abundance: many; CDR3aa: CASRPGGGGNSPLHF; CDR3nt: TGTGCCAGCAGACCGGGGGGAGGGGGTAATTCACCCCTCCACTTT
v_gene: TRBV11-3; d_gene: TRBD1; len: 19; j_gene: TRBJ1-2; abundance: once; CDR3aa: CASILHDPGQGASNYGYTF; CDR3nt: TGTGCCAGCATCCTCCATGATCCGGGACAGGGTGCCTCTAACTATGGCTACACCTTC
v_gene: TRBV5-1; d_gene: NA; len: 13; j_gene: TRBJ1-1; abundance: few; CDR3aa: CASSGGRHTEAFF; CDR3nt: TGCGCCAGCAGCGGAGGGCGGCACACTGAAGCTTTCTTT
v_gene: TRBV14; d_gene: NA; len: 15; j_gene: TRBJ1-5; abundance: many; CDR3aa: CASSQVPFSNQPQHF; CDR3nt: TGTGCCAGCAGCCAAGTTCCGTTTAGCAATCAGCCCCAGCATTTT
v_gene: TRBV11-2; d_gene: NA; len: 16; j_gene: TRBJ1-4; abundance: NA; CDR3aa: CASSLAPGGTNEKLFF; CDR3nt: TGTGCCAGCAGCTTAGCGCCTGGGGGAACTAATGAAAAACTGTTTTTT
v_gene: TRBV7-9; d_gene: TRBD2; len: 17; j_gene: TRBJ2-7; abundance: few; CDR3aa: CASSLDPSGGTYNEQYF; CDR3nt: TGTGCCAGCAGCTTAGATCCTAGCGGGGGGACCTACAATGAGCAGTACTTC
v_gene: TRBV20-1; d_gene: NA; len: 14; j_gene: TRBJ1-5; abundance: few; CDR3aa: CSARAGETSQPQHF; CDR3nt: TGCAGTGCTAGAGCGGGGGAAACGTCCCAGCCCCAGCATTTT
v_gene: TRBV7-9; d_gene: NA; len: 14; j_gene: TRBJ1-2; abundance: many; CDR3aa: CASSLAPGAYGYTF; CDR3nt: TGTGCCAGCAGCTTAGCGCCAGGGGCCTATGGCTACACCTTC
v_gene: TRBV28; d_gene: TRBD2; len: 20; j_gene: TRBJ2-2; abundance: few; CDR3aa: CASSFLSAGGIPPNTGELFF; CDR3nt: TGTGCCAGCAGTTTCCTTTCTGCGGGGGGCATCCCGCCGAACACCGGGGAGCTGTTTTTT
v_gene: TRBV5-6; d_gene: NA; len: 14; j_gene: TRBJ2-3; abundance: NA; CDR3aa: CASSALASTDTQYF; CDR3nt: TGTGCCAGCAGCGCGTTAGCGAGCACAGATACGCAGTATTTT
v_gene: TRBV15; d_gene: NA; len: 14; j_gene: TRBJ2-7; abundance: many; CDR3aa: CATSRDFGGYEQYF; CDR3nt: TGTGCCACCAGCAGAGATTTCGGGGGTTACGAGCAGTACTTC
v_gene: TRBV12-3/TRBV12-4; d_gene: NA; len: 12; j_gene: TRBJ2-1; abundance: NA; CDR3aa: CASSLPPGHQFF; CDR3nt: TGTGCCAGCAGTCTCCCTCCGGGACATCAGTTCTTC
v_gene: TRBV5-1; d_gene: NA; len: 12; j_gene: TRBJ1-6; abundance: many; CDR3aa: CASSEGNSPLHF; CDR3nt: TGCGCCAGCAGCGAGGGGAATTCACCCCTCCACTTT
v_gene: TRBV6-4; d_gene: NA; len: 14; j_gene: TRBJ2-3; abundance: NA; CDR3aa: CASSRGDGGDTQYF; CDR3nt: TGTGCCAGCAGTAGGGGGGATGGAGGAGATACGCAGTATTTT
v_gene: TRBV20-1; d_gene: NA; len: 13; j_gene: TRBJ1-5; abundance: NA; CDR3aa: CSARAEGGIPQHF; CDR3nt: TGCAGTGCTAGAGCTGAAGGTGGTATCCCCCAGCATTTT
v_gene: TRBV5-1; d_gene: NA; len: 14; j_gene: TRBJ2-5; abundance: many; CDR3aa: CASSWTTGPGAQYF; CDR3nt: TGCGCCAGCAGCTGGACCACAGGCCCCGGGGCCCAGTACTTC
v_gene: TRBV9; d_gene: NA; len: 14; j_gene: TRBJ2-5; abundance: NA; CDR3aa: CASSGGTAPGVQYF; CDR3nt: TGTGCCAGCAGCGGTGGGACAGCCCCGGGGGTGCAGTACTTC
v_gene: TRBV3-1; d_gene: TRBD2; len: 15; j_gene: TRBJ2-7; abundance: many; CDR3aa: CASSQASGGSFEQYF; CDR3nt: TGTGCCAGCAGCCAAGCCAGCGGGGGAAGTTTCGAGCAGTACTTC
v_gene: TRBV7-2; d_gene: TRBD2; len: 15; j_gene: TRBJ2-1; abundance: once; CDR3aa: CASSSTSGRVSEQFF; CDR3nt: TGTGCCAGCAGCTCGACTAGCGGAAGAGTTAGTGAGCAGTTCTTC
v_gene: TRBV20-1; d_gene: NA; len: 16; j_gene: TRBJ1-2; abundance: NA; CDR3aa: CSASAPRGPLNYGSTF; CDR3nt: TGCAGCGCTAGCGCCCCCCGGGGGCCCCTTAACTATGGCAGCACCTTC
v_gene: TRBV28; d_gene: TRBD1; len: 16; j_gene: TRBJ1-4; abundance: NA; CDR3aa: CASSYDRVLTNEKLFF; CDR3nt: TGTGCCAGCAGTTACGACAGGGTCCTTACTAATGAAAAACTGTTTTTT
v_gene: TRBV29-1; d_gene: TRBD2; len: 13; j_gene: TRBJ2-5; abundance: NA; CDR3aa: CSVEGRGGETQYF; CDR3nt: TGCAGCGTTGAAGGCCGGGGGGGCGAGACCCAGTACTTC
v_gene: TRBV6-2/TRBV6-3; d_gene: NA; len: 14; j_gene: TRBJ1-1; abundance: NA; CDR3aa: CASSYYRTAAEAFF; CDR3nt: TGTGCCAGCAGTTACTATAGGACCGCCGCGGAAGCTTTCTTT
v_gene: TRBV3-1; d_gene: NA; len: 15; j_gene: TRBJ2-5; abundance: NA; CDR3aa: CASSSRGAAQETQYF; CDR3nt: TGTGCCAGCAGCTCTAGGGGGGCCGCTCAAGAGACCCAGTACTTC